This entry lists 24 T cell receptor beta chains sequenced from one sample in a study of blood T cell repertoires in COVID-19. Repertoires were generated with immunoSEQ multiplex PCR, while TCRdb's copy carries only in-frame clones and drops some. The sample includes about 320,000 clones, more than 85% of them seen just once. Source material: PBMCs or T cells enriched from blood (not recorded which). The source of these receptors is a woman in her twenties or thirties who had been exposed to COVID-19.

The rearrangement joins TRBV25-1 to TRBJ2-1; D perhaps matches TRBD1 (6 bases). Germline CDR1 reads MGHDK; CDR2 reads SYGVNS. Trimming stripped 0 bases from V and 7 bases from J, with 16 bases between. This CDR3 region has 16 residues. The DNA of the CDR3 is TGTGCCAGCAGTGAATATGGGCAGGGGAGAAGTAATGAGCAGTTCTTC. Its protein is CASSEYGQGRSNEQFF. The whole variable domain, filled in from reference TRBV25-1 and TRBJ2-1, reads EADIYQTPRYLVIGTGKKITLECSQTMGHDKMYWYQQDPGMELHLIHYSYGVNSTEKGDLSSESTVSRIRTEHFPLTLESARPSHTSQYLCASSEYGQGRSNEQFFGPGTRLTVL.

The genes are TRBV20-1 and TRBJ2-3, with D possibly being TRBD2 (5 bases). This CDR3 has 15 residues. CDR1 and CDR2 from the germline V gene are DFQATT and SNEGSKA (reference sequence). The V and J ends lost 3 bases and 0 bases respectively, with 13 bases between them. CDR3 sequence: CSASTRASSTDTQYF. CDR3 bases: TGCAGTGCTAGTACTAGAGCCTCTAGCACAGATACGCAGTATTTT.

This chain joins TRBV5-1 and TRBJ1-1; tentatively, D is TRBD1 (6 bases). The V end was cut by 0 bases, the J end by 6 bases, with 18 bases between. This CDR3 spans 16 amino acids. The V gene's germline CDR1 is SGHRS and CDR2 YFSETQ. This CDR3 reads CASSLAGLQGAAEAFF. The CDR3 DNA follows: TGCGCCAGCAGCTTGGCAGGATTACAGGGAGCGGCTGAAGCTTTCTTT.

The chain carries TRBV2 and TRBJ1-5; the D is unclear. CDR1 SNHLY and CDR2 FYNNEI come from the germline V gene. The germline V and J ends were trimmed by 4 bases and 3 bases, with 10 bases remaining between them. The CDR3 extends over 14 amino acids. Written as DNA, the CDR3 is TGTGCCAGCAGTGGGCCCCGGGACAATCAGCCCCAGCATTTT. It encodes CASSGPRDNQPQHF.

The rearrangement joins TRBV24-1 to TRBJ2-1; no firm D call. Deletions cut 1 base from V and 10 bases from J, with 13 bases between. Germline-derived CDR1 and CDR2 are KGHDR and SFDVKD. This CDR3 has 14 residues. The CDR3: CATSDFTDTREQFF. The CDR3 DNA is TGTGCCACCAGTGATTTTACTGATACCAGGGAGCAGTTCTTC.

The chain carries TRBV2 and TRBJ2-5; 9 bases line up with TRBD1. The germline V gene encodes CDR1 SNHLY and CDR2 FYNNEI. V lost 6 bases to trimming and J lost 5 bases; unmatched junction nucleotides: 10. This CDR3 is built from 15 residues. The CDR3: CASSLEQGAWETQYF. CDR3 nucleotide sequence: TGTGCCAGCAGCTTAGAACAGGGGGCATGGGAGACCCAGTACTTC.

The V gene is TRBV25-1, the J gene TRBJ2-1; 8 nucleotides match TRBD1. In germline, CDR1 is MGHDK, CDR2 SYGVNS. V trimming: 9 bases; J trimming: 7 bases; junction bases outside the gene matches: 2. The CDR3 is 11 amino acids. CDR3 nucleotide sequence: TGTGCCAGGACAGGGGAGAATGAGCAGTTCTTC. Translating it yields CARTGENEQFF.

The V and J genes are TRBV5-4 and TRBJ1-1, with TRBD1 matching 9 bases. J gave up 2 bases and V 4 bases, and 6 bases lay outside the gene matches. Germline V gene sequence: CDR1 SGHNT, CDR2 YYREEE (reference sequence). CDR3 length: 15 residues. CDR3 nucleotide sequence: TGTGCCAGCAGCCTTAGACAGGGGGTAAACACTGAAGCTTTCTTT. Translating gives CASSLRQGVNTEAFF.

This clone was seen a single time. The chain recombines TRBV2 with TRBJ2-3, with D tentatively TRBD1 (5 bases). The V gene's germline CDR1 is SNHLY and CDR2 FYNNEI. The V end was cut by 9 bases, the J end by 2 bases, with 12 bases between. CDR3 length: 13 residues. The CDR3 loop reads CARTGRVTDTQYF. CDR3 DNA: TGTGCCAGAACAGGACGGGTCACAGATACGCAGTATTTT. The full variable domain, rest sourced from reference TRBV2 and TRBJ2-3, is EPEVTQTPSHQVTQMGQEVILRCVPISNHLYFYWYRQILGQKVEFLVSFYNNEISEKSEIFDDQFSVERPDGSNFTLKIRSTKLEDSAMYFCARTGRVTDTQYFGPGTRLTVL.

The V and J genes are TRBV2 and TRBJ2-2; no clear D. This CDR3 has 11 residues. Germline V lookup: CDR1 SNHLY, CDR2 FYNNEI. V was cut by 8 bases and J by 5 bases, with 6 bases left in between. In nucleotides, the CDR3 is TGTGCCAGCGCGGAGACCGGGGAGCTGTTTTTT. This encodes CASAETGELFF.

This rearrangement joins TRBV19 to TRBJ1-1, with D tentatively TRBD1 (5 bases). Deletions cut 5 bases from V and 4 bases from J, with 14 bases between. The CDR3 contains 14 residues. Germline-derived CDR1 and CDR2 are LNHDA and SQIVND (reference sequence). CDR3 sequence: CASSLRQSSTEAFF. In DNA form, the CDR3 reads TGTGCCAGTAGTCTCCGACAGAGTTCCACTGAAGCTTTCTTT. Supplemented by reference TRBV19 and TRBJ1-1, the full variable domain reads DGGITQSPKYLFRKEGQNVTLSCEQNLNHDAMYWYRQDPGQGLRLIYYSQIVNDFQKGDIAEGYSVSREKKESFPLTVTSAQKNPTAFYLCASSLRQSSTEAFFGQGTRLTVV.

The genes are TRBV5-1 and TRBJ1-2, with TRBD1 matching 9 bases. Germline V lookup: CDR1 SGHRS, CDR2 YFSETQ. After removal of 6 bases from V and 8 bases from J, the junction contained 11 bases not matched to a gene. The CDR3 is 14 amino acids. CDR3 sequence reads: CASTQDRGQWGYTF. The CDR3 DNA follows: TGCGCCAGCACGCAGGACAGGGGCCAGTGGGGCTACACCTTC.

This chain joins TRBV5-6 and TRBJ1-1; the D gene is possibly TRBD1 (6 bases). This CDR3 has 15 amino acids. V was pared by 3 bases and J by 2 bases, with 14 bases between. Germline values: CDR1 SGHDT, CDR2 YYEEEE. The CDR3 DNA is TGTGCCAGCAGCTGGGGGCCCGGGTCAAACACTGAAGCTTTCTTT. As protein: CASSWGPGSNTEAFF.

The V call is TRBV4-1, the J call TRBJ2-5, with 11 bases fitting TRBD2. Germline V gene lookup returns CDR1 MGHRA and CDR2 YSYEKL. Trimming took 4 bases from V and 1 from J; bases not matched to a gene: 8. The CDR3 length is 17 residues. The CDR3 is CASSPGALAGGQETQYF. CDR3 nucleotide sequence: TGCGCCAGCAGCCCAGGCGCTCTAGCGGGGGGCCAAGAGACCCAGTACTTC.

This rearrangement joins TRBV11-2 to TRBJ2-7, with unresolved D. The V and J ends lost 3 bases and 2 bases respectively, with 5 bases between them. This CDR3 has 12 residues. Per the germline V gene, CDR1 is SGHAT and CDR2 is FQNNGV. CDR3 protein: CASSFVAYEQYF. CDR3 nucleotide sequence: TGTGCCAGCAGCTTTGTCGCCTACGAGCAGTACTTC.

CDR3 DNA sequence: TGTGCCAGCAGCTCGACAGGGGATAGCAATCAGCCCCAGCATTTT. This translates into CASSSTGDSNQPQHF. The chain uses TRBV7-9 and TRBJ1-5; 8 bases are shared with TRBD1. The CDR3 covers 15 residues. V dropped 4 bases and J dropped 0; count of bases not matched to a gene: 2. Germline V gene sequence: CDR1 SEHNR, CDR2 FQNEAQ (reference sequence).

The chain carries TRBV6-5 and TRBJ2-7, with D perhaps matching TRBD1 (6 bases). V lost 3 bases and J 2 bases, leaving 11 bases between the germline ends. CDR3 length: 14 residues. Germline V gene data show CDR1 as MNHEY and CDR2 as SVGAGI. DNA of the CDR3: TGTGCCAGCAGTTATCACAGGGCCCCCTACGAGCAGTACTTC. Translated: CASSYHRAPYEQYF.

The V gene is TRBV5-1, the J gene TRBJ1-1; 9 nucleotides match TRBD1. J lost 4 bases, V lost 5 bases, and 9 bases had no gene match. The germline gives CDR1 SGHRS, CDR2 YFSETQ. This CDR3 contains 15 residues. CDR3 in DNA: TGCGCCAGCAGGGAACCGGGACAGGGAGTCACTGAAGCTTTCTTT. Residues: CASREPGQGVTEAFF.

The chain recombines TRBV7-9 with TRBJ1-3; D is ambiguous. CDR1 SEHNR and CDR2 FQNEAQ come from the germline V gene (reference sequence). The CDR3 totals 16 residues. V dropped 1 base and J dropped 7 bases, with 17 bases sitting between them. The CDR3 protein is CASSLDGFAGSNTIYF. The CDR3 nucleotides read TGTGCCAGCAGCTTAGACGGTTTCGCAGGTTCGAACACCATATATTTT.

This clone occurred once. The chain links TRBV7-9 to TRBJ1-3, with TRBD1 matching over 9 bases. In germline, CDR1 is SEHNR, CDR2 FQNEAQ (reference sequence). With V trimmed by 6 bases and J by 4 bases, 7 bases remained unmatched. This CDR3 comprises 15 residues. CDR3 DNA sequence: TGTGCCAGCAGAGTGGACAGGGGAGAGGGAAACACCATATATTTT. This translates into CASRVDRGEGNTIYF.

The rearrangement joins TRBV5-1 to TRBJ1-4, with unresolved D. The CDR3 contains 12 residues. Germline V CDR1 and CDR2: SGHRS, YFSETQ. Trimming stripped 2 bases from V and 5 bases from J, with 4 bases between. The CDR3 protein is CASSFANEKLFF. CDR3 in DNA: TGCGCCAGCAGCTTCGCGAATGAAAAACTGTTTTTT.

V usage is TRBV7-9 and J usage is TRBJ2-3, with D possibly TRBD1 on 6 matching bases. CDR1 is SEHNR and CDR2 is FQNEAQ in the germline V gene (reference sequence). The CDR3 has 16 residues. V lost 1 base and J lost 0, with 11 bases in between. The CDR3 region is CASSLGQDASTDTQYF. Here the CDR3 DNA reads TGTGCCAGCAGCTTAGGACAGGACGCTAGCACAGATACGCAGTATTTT.

The rearrangement links TRBV19 to TRBJ1-3; 7 bases line up with TRBD1. With V trimmed by 6 bases and J by 3 bases, 14 bases remained unmatched. The length of the CDR3 is 17 residues. Germline CDR1 and CDR2: LNHDA and SQIVND (reference sequence). In nucleotides, the CDR3 is TGTGCCAGTAGGAGGTACCAGGGGGAATTAGATGGAAACACCATATATTTT. It is translated as CASRRYQGELDGNTIYF.

V and J are TRBV12-3 or TRBV12-4 and TRBJ1-6; unclear D gene. V shed 3 bases and J shed 7 bases, with 7 bases lying between them. The CDR3 consists of 13 residues. This CDR3 reads CASSFEANSPLHF. In DNA, the CDR3 is TGTGCCAGCAGTTTTGAGGCCAATTCACCCCTCCACTTT.